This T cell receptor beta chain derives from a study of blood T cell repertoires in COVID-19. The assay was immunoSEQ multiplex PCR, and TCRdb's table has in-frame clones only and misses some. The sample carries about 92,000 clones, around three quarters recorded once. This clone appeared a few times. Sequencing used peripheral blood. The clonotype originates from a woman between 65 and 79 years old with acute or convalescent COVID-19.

The CDR3 sequence: CASSHRGAGELFF. The DNA of the CDR3 is TGTGCCAGCAGCCATCGGGGGGCCGGGGAGCTGTTTTTT. This chain links TRBV14 with TRBJ2-2, with 7 bases lining up with TRBD2. This CDR3 is built from 13 residues. Germline V gene lookup returns CDR1 SGHDN and CDR2 FVKESK. V trimming: 3 bases; J trimming: 6 bases; junction bases outside the gene matches: 1.